This TCR beta chain was obtained from a study of T-cell memory formation after mild COVID-19 (dated by TCRdb to the early 2020s). Regarding the complete study: TCR sequence clusters from the two donors were largely donor specific. Longitudinal TCRalpha and TCRbeta repertoire sequencing tracked T-cell clones expanding and contracting after mild COVID-19 in two donors. Two young, previously healthy adult volunteers made up the cohort, one male and one female.

From its cysteine to its phenylalanine, the CDR3 spans 12 amino acids. CDR3 DNA is the only sequence kept; it has 36 bases, read in frame from the first base. Looking up the germline V gene yields CDR1 SQVTM and CDR2 ANQGSEA. The junction carries 11 bases between V and J, which are trimmed by 4 bases and 5 bases respectively. PBMCs were isolated by Ficoll-Paque density gradient centrifugation. The sequencing machine was an Illumina NovaSeq 6000. cDNA libraries for TCRalpha and TCRbeta were prepared by 5'RACE using constant-segment primers, with sample barcodes and unique molecular identifiers added. RNA was extracted from every sample with Trizol reagent. Libraries were amplified in two PCR steps, with a second sample barcode and Illumina TruSeq adapters added in the second step. The libraries were sequenced on an Illumina NovaSeq using 2 x 150 bp paired-end reads. The paper's processing steps were these. Reads were demultiplexed and collapsed into UMI-guided consensus sequences with migec v1.2.7. Using mixcr v2.1.11, UMI consensuses were aligned to TRA and TRB V and J templates and then assembled into clonotypes. Expanded or contracted clonotypes were those called significant by both edgeR and NoisET, with noise models trained on biological replicates. edgeR calls used a false discovery rate-adjusted p below 0.01 and a log2 fold-change threshold of 1. As an exploratory analysis of dynamics, PCA with hierarchical clustering was applied to max-normalized trajectories of the 1000 most abundant clonotypes. Separately sequenced CD4+ and CD8+ repertoires were used to assign the CD4 or CD8 phenotype of responding clones. TCRdb reprocessing: public reads trimmed at Q25 with fastp, clones called with MiXCR, in-frame beta chains kept. Each CDR3 protein gets just one entry, which takes the most common genes and DNA from the rows behind it. The V and J calls and clone size are TCRdb's, not the authors'. This sample comprises roughly 200,000 distinct CDR3 sequences, approximately 16% of them detected only once. The ten largest clonotypes hold 2% to 3% of the sample.

Beyond this particular receptor, the publication reports: Contracting CD4+ clones turned up mainly in the CM and EM memory subsets, whereas EMRA was where CD8+ clones were enriched. SARS-CoV-2 specificity was not confirmed for the second-wave clones peaking on day 37. The study included only a couple of mild cases, and larger cohorts that include severe cases with pre-infection samples were judged to be necessary. Some responding clones were detected in pre-infection memory, suggesting pre-existing cross-reactive memory T cells joined the SARS-CoV-2 response. Clones that contracted from day 15 to 85 showed balanced CD4/CD8 phenotypes, whereas a second wave of clones that expanded from day 15 to 37 leaned towards CD4+.

This clonotype was counted at least ten times. The specificity of this receptor is unknown. No base qualities exist here, and no much larger clone lies one base off it. Sequencing was performed on PBMCs or a T cell subset sorted from them (not recorded which). In this chain, TRBV29-1 is recombined with TRBJ2-5; TRBD2 is possibly the D segment (5 matching bases). The clonotype was recovered from an adult woman who had mild COVID-19 (a few samples of this study predate the infection). The sample titles of this study are shuffled in the database, so cell type and time point are left out; the donor was told from shared clones. The nucleotide sequence reads as follows: TGCAGCGTTGCAGGCGGCGGGGAGACCCAGTACTTC. This translates into CSVAGGGETQYF.